This TCR beta chain was identified in a study of identical twins. TCRdb independently ran MiXCR on the 5' RACE reads; one entry per CDR3 protein. The data hold just over 450,000 distinct CDR3 sequences, with 12% to 15% observed a single time. The sample was also reused in another study, on yellow fever vaccine responses in identical twins. In that study: Vaccine T cell responses of twins reportedly seemed partly convergent and partly personalized.

The origin of this receptor is a woman aged 18-29 years in good health. The sequenced material came from CD4+ T cells sorted from blood.

The CDR3 sequence: CASSSGQVVGDQYF. In nucleotides, the CDR3 is TGCGCCAGCAGCTCTGGACAGGTGGTAGGGGACCAGTACTTC. This chain connects TRBV5-1 to TRBJ2-7, with TRBD1 matching over 7 bases. This CDR3 is 14 amino acids long. V was pared by 3 bases and J by 10 bases, with 13 bases of the junction left unmatched. Germline V gene sequence: CDR1 SGHRS, CDR2 YFSETQ.